This TCR beta chain was retrieved from a study of blood T cell repertoires in COVID-19. Study summary: Spain, Italy and the United States supplied samples that represented acute and convalescent COVID-19. T cells, B-cell-depleted T cells, or PBMCs supplied cDNA or gDNA.

Trimming pared 0 bases from V and 3 bases from J, leaving 15 bases between. Germline V gives CDR1 GTSNPN, CDR2 SVGIG (reference sequence). The CDR3 has 16 residues. Per the original methods: Reference gene primer amplification in the assay estimated nucleated cell counts. TCRdb keeps only in-frame clones here, not all; method: immunoSEQ multiplex PCR. The V and J calls and clone size come from that table; D and trimming were worked out from the DNA. The sample yields 85,000 to 95,000 clones, around 87% seen once. The chain couples TRBV30 to TRBJ2-4, with TRBD2 as a possible D gene (5 bases). The TCR comes from a woman older than 75 with acute or convalescent COVID-19. Specimen: peripheral blood. CDR3 loop: CAWSVRALRGKNIQYF. The CDR3 DNA sequence: TGTGCCTGGAGTGTAAGGGCACTTCGGGGCAAAAACATTCAGTACTTC. Combining the CDR3 with reference TRBV30 and TRBJ2-4 gives the whole variable domain SQTIHQWPATLVQPVGSPLSLECTVEGTSNPNLYWYRQAAGRGLQLLFYSVGIGQISSEVPQNLSASRPQDRQFILSSKKLLLSDSGFYLCAWSVRALRGKNIQYFGAGTRLSVL.